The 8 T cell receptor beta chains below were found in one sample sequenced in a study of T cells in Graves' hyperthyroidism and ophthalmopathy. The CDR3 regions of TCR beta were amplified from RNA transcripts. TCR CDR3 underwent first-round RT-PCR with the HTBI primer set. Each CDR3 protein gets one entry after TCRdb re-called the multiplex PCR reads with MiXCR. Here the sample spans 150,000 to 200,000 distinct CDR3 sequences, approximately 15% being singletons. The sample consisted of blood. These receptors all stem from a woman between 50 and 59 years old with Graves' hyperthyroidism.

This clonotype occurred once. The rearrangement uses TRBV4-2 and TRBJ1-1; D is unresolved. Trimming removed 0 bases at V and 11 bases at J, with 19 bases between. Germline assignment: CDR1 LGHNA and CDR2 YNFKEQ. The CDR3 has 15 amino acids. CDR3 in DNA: TGTGCCAGCAGCCAAGATGCGATAGACTCCAATCGGGCTTTCTTT. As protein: CASSQDAIDSNRAFF.

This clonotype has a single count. CDR3 coding DNA: TGTGCCAGCAGCCAGATGGGACTAGCGGGAGGGCCCCTTTACACCGGGGAGCTGTTTTTT. Protein: CASSQMGLAGGPLYTGELFF. The gene calls are TRBV7-9 and TRBJ2-2; 16 bases match TRBD2. Germline V lookup: CDR1 SEHNR, CDR2 FQNEAQ (reference sequence). Germline trimming cut 5 bases from V and 3 bases from J; bases unmatched to any gene: 12. The CDR3 is made up of 20 amino acids.

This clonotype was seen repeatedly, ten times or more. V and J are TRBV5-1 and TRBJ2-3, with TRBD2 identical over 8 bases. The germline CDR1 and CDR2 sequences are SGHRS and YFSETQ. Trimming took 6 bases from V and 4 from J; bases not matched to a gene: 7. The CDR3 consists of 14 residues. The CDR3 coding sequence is TGCGCCAGCAACCTAGCGGGCGTTCCAGATACGCAGTATTTT. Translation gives CASNLAGVPDTQYF.

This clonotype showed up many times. The CDR3 sequence: CASSFTGSGANVLTF. As DNA, the CDR3 is TGTGCCAGCAGCTTTACAGGCTCTGGGGCCAACGTCCTGACTTTC. The V and J genes are TRBV7-3 and TRBJ2-6; D might be TRBD1 (5 bases). Trimming cost V 3 bases and J 0 bases, with 6 bases left between them. The V gene's germline CDR1 is SGHTA and CDR2 FQGTGA. CDR3 length: 15 residues.

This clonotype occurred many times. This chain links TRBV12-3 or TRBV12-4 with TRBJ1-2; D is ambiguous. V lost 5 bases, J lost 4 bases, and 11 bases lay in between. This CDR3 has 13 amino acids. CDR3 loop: CASSPDIIYGYTF. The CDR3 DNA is TGTGCCAGCAGTCCCGACATCATCTATGGCTACACCTTC.

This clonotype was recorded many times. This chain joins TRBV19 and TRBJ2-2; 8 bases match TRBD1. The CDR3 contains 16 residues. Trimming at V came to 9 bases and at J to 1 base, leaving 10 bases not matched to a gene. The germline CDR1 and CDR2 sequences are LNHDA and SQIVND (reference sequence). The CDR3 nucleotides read TGTGCCAGCCTCGAGGATACAGGGGGGAACACCGGGGAGCTGTTTTTT. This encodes CASLEDTGGNTGELFF.

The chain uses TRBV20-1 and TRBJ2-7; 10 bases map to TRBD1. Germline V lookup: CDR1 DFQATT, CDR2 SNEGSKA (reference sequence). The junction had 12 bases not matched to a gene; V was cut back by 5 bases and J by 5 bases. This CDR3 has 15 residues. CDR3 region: CSASTPGQGRHEQYF. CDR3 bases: TGCAGTGCTTCGACTCCGGGACAGGGGCGCCACGAGCAGTACTTC.

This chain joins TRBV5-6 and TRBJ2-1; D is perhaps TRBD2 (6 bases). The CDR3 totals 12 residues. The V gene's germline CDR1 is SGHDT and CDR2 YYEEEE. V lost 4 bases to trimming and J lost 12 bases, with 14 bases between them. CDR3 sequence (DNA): TGTGCCAGCAGCGTAGTACCCGGGGGGCAGTTCTTC. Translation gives CASSVVPGGQFF. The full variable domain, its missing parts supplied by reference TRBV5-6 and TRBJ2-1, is DAGVTQSPTHLIKTRGQQVTLRCSPKSGHDTVSWYQQALGQGPQFIFQYYEEEERQRGNFPDRFSGHQFPNYSSELNVNALLLGDSALYLCASSVVPGGQFFGPGTRLTVL.